Listed here is a single T cell receptor (beta chain). Its antigen is not known. The sample belongs to a study of cytomegalovirus exposure and HLA in healthy donors. The CDR3 has 16 residues. V shed 3 bases, J shed 0 bases, and the junction held 6 bases outside the gene matches. Germline loops: CDR1 MGHDK, CDR2 SYGVNS. The PCR used 60 Vbeta and 13 Jbeta primers. The data were produced by immunoSEQ multiplex PCR, yet TCRdb's version contains in-frame clones alone and is incomplete. The table shows approximately 130,000 clones, with roughly four fifths occurring only once. Healthy bone marrow donors supplied every sample. Regarding the study as a whole: TCR beta V segments were, for the most part, productive about 90% or about 30% of the time in an earlier analysis.

What was sequenced was PBMCs. The chain joins TRBV25-1 to TRBJ1-2; 8 positions agree with TRBD1. This TCR derives from a woman in her thirties or forties in good health and CMV-seronegative. In DNA form, the CDR3 reads TGTGCCAGCAGTGAGCCGGGGACAGGTGCTAACTATGGCTACACCTTC. Its protein is CASSEPGTGANYGYTF.